Shown below are 15 T cell receptor beta chains from a single sample sequenced in a study of blood T cell repertoires in COVID-19. The assay was immunoSEQ multiplex PCR, and TCRdb's table has in-frame clones only and misses some. The sample has fewer than 500,000 clones; 70% to 90% are singletons. Sequencing used PBMCs or T cells enriched from blood (not recorded which). These receptor sequences come from a woman aged 18-29 years with acute COVID-19.

The chain uses TRBV15 and TRBJ2-4; a possible D gene is TRBD2 (6 bases). This CDR3 is 15 amino acids long. Trimming removed 3 bases at V and 6 bases at J, with 15 bases between. Germline V gene lookup returns CDR1 LNHNV and CDR2 YYDKDF (reference sequence). CDR3 protein: CATSRAPGEGNIQYF. CDR3 nucleotide sequence: TGTGCCACCAGCAGGGCCCCGGGAGAAGGAAACATTCAGTACTTC.

The chain has TRBV6-5 and TRBJ2-7; a possible D gene is TRBD1 (6 bases). The CDR3 is 16 amino acids. Germline V gene data show CDR1 as MNHEY and CDR2 as SVGAGI. Trimming stripped 2 bases from V and 2 bases from J, with 16 bases between. CDR3 in amino acids: CASSYRTAGAAYEQYF. DNA for the CDR3: TGTGCCAGCAGTTACCGGACGGCAGGGGCCGCCTACGAGCAGTACTTC.

The chain is built from TRBV2 and TRBJ2-7; TRBD2 agrees at 11 bases. CDR1 and CDR2 (germline): SNHLY, FYNNEI. Trimming took 4 bases from V and 6 from J; bases not matched to a gene: 5. The CDR3 covers 14 residues. The CDR3 DNA reads TGTGCCAGCAGTGGTGGACTAGCGGGTGTCGAGCAGTACTTC. It specifies CASSGGLAGVEQYF.

V usage is TRBV5-5 and J usage is TRBJ1-1; possibly TRBD1 for D (6 bases). The germline V gene encodes CDR1 SGHKS and CDR2 YYEKEE (reference sequence). Trimming took off 4 bases at V and 0 bases at J, with 16 bases between the two ends. There are 16 residues in the CDR3. CDR3 in amino acids: CASSTHTGFLNTEAFF. The CDR3 DNA follows: TGTGCCAGCAGCACCCACACAGGGTTTCTGAACACTGAAGCTTTCTTT.

The genes are TRBV18 and TRBJ2-5, with a possible D match to TRBD2 (6 bases). The V and J ends lost 3 bases and 5 bases respectively, with 16 bases between them. CDR3 length: 15 residues. From germline, CDR1 is KGHSH and CDR2 LQKENI. The CDR3 bases are TGTGCCAGCTCACCGCCGGGACTGCCATTGGAGACCCAGTACTTC. It encodes CASSPPGLPLETQYF.

The chain employs TRBV27 and TRBJ2-7, with D unclear. The germline gives CDR1 MNHEY, CDR2 SMNVEV (reference sequence). The CDR3 is 13 amino acids. Trimming took off 1 base at V and 3 bases at J, with 7 bases between the two ends. The CDR3 region is CASSLLPSYEQYF. DNA of the CDR3: TGTGCCAGCAGTTTATTACCGAGCTACGAGCAGTACTTC.

The chain uses TRBV27 and TRBJ2-5; D uncertain. V dropped 5 bases and J dropped 0 bases, with 10 bases sitting between them. The CDR3 loop spans 14 amino acids. The germline V gene encodes CDR1 MNHEY and CDR2 SMNVEV (reference sequence). The CDR3 loop is CASSPFYNQETQYF. The CDR3 nucleotides are TGTGCCAGCAGTCCCTTCTATAACCAAGAGACCCAGTACTTC.

This CDR3 is CASSFSDTHMNTEAFF. As DNA, the CDR3 is TGTGCCAGCAGCTTTTCAGACACCCACATGAACACTGAAGCTTTCTTT. The V and J genes are TRBV7-3 and TRBJ1-1; D remains unclear. The CDR3 has 16 amino acids. V was shortened by 3 bases and J by 0 bases, with 14 bases between the two germline ends. Germline CDR1 and CDR2: SGHTA and FQGTGA.

This chain links TRBV5-6 with TRBJ2-7, with a weak D call TRBD1 (6 bases). There are 11 residues in the CDR3. CDR1 and CDR2 (germline): SGHDT, YYEEEE. V was cut by 4 bases and J by 6 bases, with 8 bases left in between. The CDR3 reads CASSGGPEQYF. The DNA of the CDR3 is TGTGCCAGCAGCGGGGGCCCCGAGCAGTACTTC. Using reference TRBV5-6 and TRBJ2-7 for the parts outside the CDR3, the full variable domain is DAGVTQSPTHLIKTRGQQVTLRCSPKSGHDTVSWYQQALGQGPQFIFQYYEEEERQRGNFPDRFSGHQFPNYSSELNVNALLLGDSALYLCASSGGPEQYFGPGTRLTVT.

The J gene is TRBJ1-1, the V gene TRBV6-2 or TRBV6-3; TRBD1 agrees at 8 bases. CDR3 size: 15 residues. Germline CDR1 MNHEY, CDR2 SVGEGT. J was trimmed by 7 bases and V by 6 bases; bases with no gene match: 13. The CDR3 sequence is CASSPSRGRVVEAFF. The DNA for the CDR3 is TGTGCCAGCAGCCCAAGCAGGGGGCGCGTGGTTGAAGCTTTCTTT.

V is TRBV3-1 (or the pseudogene TRBV3-2) and J is TRBJ2-5, with D tentatively TRBD1 (6 bases). The germline gives CDR1 LGHDT, CDR2 YNNKEL (reference sequence). Trimming cost V 0 bases and J 5 bases, with 16 bases left between them. CDR3 size: 16 residues. The CDR3 spells CASSQESSGAEETQYF. CDR3 DNA sequence: TGTGCCAGCAGCCAAGAATCTTCAGGGGCAGAGGAGACCCAGTACTTC.

This clone appeared once. This chain joins TRBV18 and TRBJ1-5, with 10 bases fitting TRBD1. The CDR3 is made up of 18 amino acids. Germline V gene lookup returns CDR1 KGHSH and CDR2 LQKENI. V lost 3 bases and J lost 4; bases outside the gene matches: 12. This chain's CDR3 is CASSPQGQGSEGNQPQHF. CDR3 DNA sequence: TGTGCCAGCTCACCGCAGGGACAGGGGTCTGAGGGGAATCAGCCCCAGCATTTT.

The chain recombines TRBV19 with TRBJ1-5; maybe TRBD1 (6 bases). Trimming shortened V by 8 bases and J by 7 bases, and 15 bases separated the two germline ends. The CDR3 has 13 amino acids. In germline, CDR1 is LNHDA, CDR2 SQIVND (reference sequence). CDR3 residues: CASDRHDRQPQHF. The CDR3 DNA follows: TGTGCCAGTGACAGGCATGATCGGCAGCCCCAGCATTTT.

The gene calls are TRBV7-3 and TRBJ2-3; 9 bases are shared with TRBD2. The junction had 6 bases not matched to a gene; V was cut back by 3 bases and J by 5 bases. The length of the CDR3 is 15 residues. Per the germline V gene, CDR1 is SGHTA and CDR2 is FQGTGA. CDR3 residues: CASSLISGGIDTQYF. The CDR3 nucleotides are TGTGCCAGCAGCTTGATTAGCGGGGGCATAGATACGCAGTATTTT.

This chain links TRBV25-1 with TRBJ1-1; TRBD1 is a possible D gene (6 bases). From germline, CDR1 is MGHDK and CDR2 SYGVNS. V lost 1 base, J lost 4 bases, and 10 bases lay in between. CDR3 length equals 14 residues. The CDR3: CASSESGRGTEAFF. The CDR3 bases are TGTGCCAGCAGTGAATCTGGCAGGGGCACTGAAGCTTTCTTT.